This T cell receptor (beta chain) was observed in a study of T cells in Graves' hyperthyroidism and ophthalmopathy. The CDR3 runs to 15 residues. The V segment lost 1 base and the J segment 9 bases; nucleotides outside the gene matches: 7. Germline V gene data show CDR1 as LGHDT and CDR2 as YNNKEL (reference sequence). Inclusion characteristics of ophthalmopathy patients comprised a Clinical Activity Score of at least 3, a NOSPECS grade of at least 4, and duration under 3 months. Whole-study results and caveats: The majority of expanded thyroid clonotypes above 0.001 also appeared in blood.

Amplification of TCR beta CDR3 regions used RNA as the template. In the first-round RT-PCR of the TCR CDR3, the HTBI primer set was used. TCRdb independently ran MiXCR on the multiplex PCR reads; one entry per CDR3 protein. The table has around 600,000 distinct CDR3 sequences, 16% seen once; the top ten hold approximately 3.5%. This clonotype was observed at least ten times. Its cognate antigen is unknown. The sample comprised blood. This rearrangement joins TRBV3-1 to TRBJ2-1; the match to TRBD2 covers 9 bases. This receptor was obtained from a woman aged 35 to 49 with Graves' ophthalmopathy. Here the CDR3 DNA reads TGTGCCAGCAGCCAAGCCTCTGGAGCGGGGGGTGAGCAGTTCTTC. It yields the protein CASSQASGAGGEQFF.